This TCR beta chain originates from a study of T cell responses to AZD1222 COVID-19 vaccine. The study's findings and limits: Females made up more of the donors, who were largely white British, and clonal diversity may have come out too low. Reportedly, close to half of spike-specific TCRs are directed against unmutated variant regions.

Details on this clone: Its antigen is unknown.

V lost 0 bases, J lost 5 bases, and 7 bases lay in between. The germline V gene has CDR1 LGHDT and CDR2 YNNKEL (reference sequence). The CDR3 spans 13 residues. Assay: immunoSEQ multiplex PCR; the TCRdb copy retains only in-frame clones and omits some. Of 90,000 to 150,000 clones in the sample, more than 75% were seen once. This TCR derives from an adult in good health. The V and J genes are TRBV3-1 (or the pseudogene TRBV3-2) and TRBJ2-5; D unclear. The sequencing here drew on peripheral blood, taken on day 0 of AZD1222 vaccination. CDR3 sequence (DNA): TGTGCCAGCAGCCAAGATCCCCAGGAGACCCAGTACTTC. Residues: CASSQDPQETQYF.